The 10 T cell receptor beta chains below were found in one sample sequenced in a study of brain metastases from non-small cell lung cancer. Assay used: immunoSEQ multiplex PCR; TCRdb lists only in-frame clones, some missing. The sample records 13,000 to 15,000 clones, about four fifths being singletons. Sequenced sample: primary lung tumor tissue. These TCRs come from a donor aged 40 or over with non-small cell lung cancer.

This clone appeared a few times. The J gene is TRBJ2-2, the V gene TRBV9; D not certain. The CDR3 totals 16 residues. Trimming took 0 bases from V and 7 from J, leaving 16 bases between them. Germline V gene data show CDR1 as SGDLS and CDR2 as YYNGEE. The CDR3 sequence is CASSVGRHPEVGELFF. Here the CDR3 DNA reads TGTGCCAGCAGCGTAGGGAGACACCCTGAGGTCGGGGAGCTGTTTTTT.

The CDR3: CASSLVQGEGNEQFF. The DNA for the CDR3 is TGTGCCAGCAGTTTGGTTCAGGGAGAAGGCAATGAGCAGTTCTTC. This chain uses TRBV28 with TRBJ2-1, with D perhaps TRBD1 or TRBD2 (5 bases each). Trimming shortened V by 3 bases and J by 6 bases, and 15 bases separated the two germline ends. CDR3 length: 15 residues. Per germline, CDR1 MDHEN and CDR2 SYDVKM.

The chain's CDR3 is CASSLFSGGALPYNEQFF. The CDR3, as DNA: TGTGCCAGCAGTCTATTTAGCGGGGGGGCCCTCCCTTACAATGAGCAGTTCTTC. This chain joins TRBV27 and TRBJ2-1, with 11 bases fitting TRBD2. Germline lookup yields CDR1 MNHEY and CDR2 SMNVEV (reference sequence). V trimming: 5 bases; J trimming: 4 bases; junction bases outside the gene matches: 13. CDR3 size: 18 residues.

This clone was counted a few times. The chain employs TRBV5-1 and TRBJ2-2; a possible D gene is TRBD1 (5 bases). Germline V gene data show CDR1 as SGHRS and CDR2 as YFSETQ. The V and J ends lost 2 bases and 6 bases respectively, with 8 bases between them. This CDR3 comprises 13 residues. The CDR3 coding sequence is TGCGCCAGCAGCTTCAGGGAAGCCGGGGAGCTGTTTTTT. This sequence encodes CASSFREAGELFF.

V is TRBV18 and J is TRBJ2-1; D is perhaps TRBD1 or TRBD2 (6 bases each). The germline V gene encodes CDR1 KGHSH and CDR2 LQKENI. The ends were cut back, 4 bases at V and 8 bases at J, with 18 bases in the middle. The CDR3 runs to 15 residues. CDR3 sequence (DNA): TGTGCCAGCTCACTATACACAGGGACTCCTTATGAGCAGTTCTTC. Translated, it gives CASSLYTGTPYEQFF.

The CDR3 nucleotides read TGTGCCAGCAGTCCCCTCCCAGATACGCAGTATTTT. Translation gives CASSPLPDTQYF. The chain uses TRBV12-3 or TRBV12-4 and TRBJ2-3; no clear D gene. The CDR3 length is 12 residues. Between the trimmed V and J ends, which lost 5 bases and 4 bases, there was a span of 7 bases.

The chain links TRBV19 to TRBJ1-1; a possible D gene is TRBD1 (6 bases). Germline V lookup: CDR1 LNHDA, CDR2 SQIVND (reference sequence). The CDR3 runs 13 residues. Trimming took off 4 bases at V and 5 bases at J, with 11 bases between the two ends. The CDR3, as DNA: TGTGCCAGTAGTAGAGGGGGAGGTACTGAAGCTTTCTTT. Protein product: CASSRGGGTEAFF. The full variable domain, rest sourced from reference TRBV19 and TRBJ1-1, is DGGITQSPKYLFRKEGQNVTLSCEQNLNHDAMYWYRQDPGQGLRLIYYSQIVNDFQKGDIAEGYSVSREKKESFPLTVTSAQKNPTAFYLCASSRGGGTEAFFGQGTRLTVV.

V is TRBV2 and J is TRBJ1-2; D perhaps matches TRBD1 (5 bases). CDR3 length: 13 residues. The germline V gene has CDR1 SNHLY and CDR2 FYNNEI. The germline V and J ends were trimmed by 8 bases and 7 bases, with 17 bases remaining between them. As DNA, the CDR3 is TGTGCCAGCCAACCGACAAGGGGAGGTGGCTACACCTTC. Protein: CASQPTRGGGYTF.

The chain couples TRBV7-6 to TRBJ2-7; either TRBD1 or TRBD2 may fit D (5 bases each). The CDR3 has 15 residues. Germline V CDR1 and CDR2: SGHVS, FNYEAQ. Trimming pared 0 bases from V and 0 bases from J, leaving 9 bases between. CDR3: CASSLAGPSSYEQYF. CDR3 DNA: TGTGCCAGCAGCTTAGCGGGACCCAGCTCCTACGAGCAGTACTTC.

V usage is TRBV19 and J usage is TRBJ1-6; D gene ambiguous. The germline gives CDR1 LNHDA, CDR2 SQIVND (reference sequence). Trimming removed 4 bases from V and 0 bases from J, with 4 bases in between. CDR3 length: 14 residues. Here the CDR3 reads CASSRSSYNSPLHF. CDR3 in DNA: TGTGCCAGTAGTAGGAGCTCCTATAATTCACCCCTCCACTTT. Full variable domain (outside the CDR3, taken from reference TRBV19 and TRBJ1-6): DGGITQSPKYLFRKEGQNVTLSCEQNLNHDAMYWYRQDPGQGLRLIYYSQIVNDFQKGDIAEGYSVSREKKESFPLTVTSAQKNPTAFYLCASSRSSYNSPLHFGNGTRLTVT.